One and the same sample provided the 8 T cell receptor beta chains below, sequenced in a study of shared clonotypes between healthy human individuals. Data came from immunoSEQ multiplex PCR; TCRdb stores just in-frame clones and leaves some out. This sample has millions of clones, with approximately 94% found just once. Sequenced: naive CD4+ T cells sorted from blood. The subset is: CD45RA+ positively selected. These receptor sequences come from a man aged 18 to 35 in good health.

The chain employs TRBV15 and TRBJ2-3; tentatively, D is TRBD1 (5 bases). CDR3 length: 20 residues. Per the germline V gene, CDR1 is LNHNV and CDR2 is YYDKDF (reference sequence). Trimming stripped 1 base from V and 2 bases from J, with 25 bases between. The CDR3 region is CATSRGLGQRGISPTDTQYF. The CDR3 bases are TGTGCCACCAGCAGAGGCTTGGGGCAGCGTGGAATTTCGCCCACAGATACGCAGTATTTT.

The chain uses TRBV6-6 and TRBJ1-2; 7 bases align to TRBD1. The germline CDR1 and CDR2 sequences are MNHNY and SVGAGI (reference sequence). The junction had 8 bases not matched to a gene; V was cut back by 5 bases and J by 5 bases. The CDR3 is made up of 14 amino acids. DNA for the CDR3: TGTGCCAGCAGTGACAGGGAGGGGGGGTATGGCTACACCTTC. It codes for CASSDREGGYGYTF.

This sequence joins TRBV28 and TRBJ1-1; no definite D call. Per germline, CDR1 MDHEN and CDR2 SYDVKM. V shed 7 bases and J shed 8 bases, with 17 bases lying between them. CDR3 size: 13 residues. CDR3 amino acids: CASNSLRWAEAFF. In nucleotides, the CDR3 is TGTGCCAGCAACTCGCTAAGATGGGCAGAAGCTTTCTTT.

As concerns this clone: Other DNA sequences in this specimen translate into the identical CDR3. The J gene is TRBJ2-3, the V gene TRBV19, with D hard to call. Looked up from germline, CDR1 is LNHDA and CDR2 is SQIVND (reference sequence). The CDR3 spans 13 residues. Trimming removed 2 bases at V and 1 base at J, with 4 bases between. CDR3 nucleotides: TGTGCCAGTAGTATATCGGGCACAGATACGCAGTATTTT. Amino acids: CASSISGTDTQYF.

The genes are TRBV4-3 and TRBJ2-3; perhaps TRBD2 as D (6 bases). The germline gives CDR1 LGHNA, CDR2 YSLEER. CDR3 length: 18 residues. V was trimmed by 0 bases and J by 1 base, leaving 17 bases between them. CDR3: CASSQDPTGGGGTDTQYF. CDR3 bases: TGCGCCAGCAGCCAAGATCCAACAGGCGGCGGGGGCACAGATACGCAGTATTTT.

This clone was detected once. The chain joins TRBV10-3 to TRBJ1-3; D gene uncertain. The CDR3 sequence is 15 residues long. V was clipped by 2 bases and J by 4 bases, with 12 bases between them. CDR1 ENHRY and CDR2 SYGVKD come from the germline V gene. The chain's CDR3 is CAISEAEGRGNTIYF. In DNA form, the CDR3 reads TGTGCCATCAGTGAGGCTGAAGGGAGAGGAAACACCATATATTTT.

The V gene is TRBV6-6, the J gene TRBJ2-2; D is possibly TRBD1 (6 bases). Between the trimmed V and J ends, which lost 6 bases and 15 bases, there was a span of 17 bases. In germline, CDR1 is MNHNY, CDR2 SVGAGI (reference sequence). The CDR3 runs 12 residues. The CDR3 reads CASRPTGTILFF. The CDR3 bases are TGTGCCAGCAGGCCCACAGGGACGATATTGTTTTTT.

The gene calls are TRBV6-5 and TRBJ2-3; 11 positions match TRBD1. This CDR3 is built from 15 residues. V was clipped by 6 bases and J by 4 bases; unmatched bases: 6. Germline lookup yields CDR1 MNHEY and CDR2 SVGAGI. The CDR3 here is CASSSVGQGADTQYF. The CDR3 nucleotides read TGTGCCAGCAGCTCCGTGGGACAGGGGGCAGATACGCAGTATTTT.